This TCR beta chain emerged from a study of blood T cell repertoires in COVID-19. Study background: Acute and convalescent COVID-19 samples came from the United States, Italy and Spain. In each case, the material was cDNA or gDNA derived from T cells, B-cell-depleted T cells, or PBMCs.

How the authors handled the data: By means of reference gene primer amplification, nucleated cell counts were estimated. Profiled with immunoSEQ multiplex PCR; TCRdb holds only in-frame clones, not every one. V, J and clone size reflect that table, while D and trimming were determined from the DNA. Among more than 85,000 clones listed, about 80% were seen once. This CDR3 contains 14 residues. V was clipped by 2 bases and J by 2 bases, with 8 bases between them. Germline CDR1 WSHSY, CDR2 SAAADI. The sequence was collected from a man between 65 and 85 years old with acute or convalescent COVID-19. The specimen was peripheral blood. V and J are TRBV10-2 and TRBJ2-3; no definite D call. The CDR3 region has the DNA TGCGCCAGCAGTGAGCGGCAGGACACAGATACGCAGTATTTT. Translated: CASSERQDTDTQYF.